These T cell receptor beta chains were read from a single sample in a study of control samples from healthy donors and cancer patients. Profiling relied on immunoSEQ multiplex PCR, and the TCRdb table lists in-frame clones only, not all of them. The table shows around 140,000 clones, with around 92% occurring only once. The source material was blood. The receptors were gathered from a woman between 45 and 65 years old in good health. CDR3s include the opening cysteine and the closing phenylalanine or tryptophan. The order of the fields is CDR3 protein, CDR3 DNA, D gene, clone size, J gene, V gene. The D gene is left open where the match is weak. A row's size may be missing; if present it is once, few, many or a size class.

cdr3_aa: CSVGGGRALRSTEAFF; cdr3_nt: TGCAGCGTTGGAGGGGGCCGGGCCCTCAGGAGCACTGAAGCTTTCTTT; d_call: TRBD1; clone_size: .; j_call: TRBJ1-1; v_call: TRBV29-1
cdr3_aa: CASSQLAGSTDTQYF; cdr3_nt: TGCGCCAGCAGCCAACTAGCGGGAAGCACAGATACGCAGTATTTT; d_call: TRBD2; clone_size: .; j_call: TRBJ2-3; v_call: TRBV4-1
cdr3_aa: CASSQTSGRVVDTQYF; cdr3_nt: TGTGCCAGCAGCCAGACTAGCGGGAGAGTTGTAGATACGCAGTATTTT; d_call: TRBD2; clone_size: once; j_call: TRBJ2-3; v_call: TRBV3-1/TRBV3-2
cdr3_aa: CASSHSYQETQYF; cdr3_nt: TGTGCCAGCTCGCACAGCTACCAAGAGACCCAGTACTTC; d_call: .; clone_size: .; j_call: TRBJ2-5; v_call: TRBV18
cdr3_aa: CASSHFPLRQGIISGNTIYF; cdr3_nt: TGTGCCAGCAGCCACTTCCCCCTGCGACAGGGAATTATCTCTGGAAACACCATATATTTT; d_call: TRBD1; clone_size: .; j_call: TRBJ1-3; v_call: TRBV9
cdr3_aa: CASSYGGAGYEQYF; cdr3_nt: TGTGCCAGCAGTTACGGGGGGGCCGGTTACGAGCAGTACTTC; d_call: .; clone_size: .; j_call: TRBJ2-7; v_call: TRBV6-2/TRBV6-3
cdr3_aa: CASSLNTGGAETQYF; cdr3_nt: TGCGCCAGCAGCTTGAATACAGGGGGCGCGGAGACCCAGTACTTC; d_call: TRBD1; clone_size: .; j_call: TRBJ2-5; v_call: TRBV5-1
cdr3_aa: CASSTGDRGYEQYF; cdr3_nt: TGCGCCAGCAGCACGGGGGACAGGGGGTACGAGCAGTACTTC; d_call: TRBD1; clone_size: .; j_call: TRBJ2-7; v_call: TRBV5-1
cdr3_aa: CASSHADGRKNTEAFF; cdr3_nt: TGTGCCAGCAGCCATGCCGACGGACGGAAGAACACTGAAGCTTTCTTT; d_call: .; clone_size: .; j_call: TRBJ1-1; v_call: TRBV4-2
cdr3_aa: CASSSRLNTEAFF; cdr3_nt: TGTGCCAGTAGCAGTCGTTTGAACACTGAAGCTTTCTTT; d_call: .; clone_size: .; j_call: TRBJ1-1; v_call: TRBV19
cdr3_aa: CASSPRLAREQYF; cdr3_nt: TGTGCCAGCAGCCCCAGACTAGCGAGAGAGCAGTACTTC; d_call: TRBD2; clone_size: few; j_call: TRBJ2-7; v_call: TRBV2
cdr3_aa: CAIRTGQGYTGELFF; cdr3_nt: TGTGCCATCAGGACGGGACAGGGATACACCGGGGAGCTGTTTTTT; d_call: TRBD1; clone_size: .; j_call: TRBJ2-2; v_call: TRBV10-3
cdr3_aa: CASSPGPF; cdr3_nt: TGTGCCAGTAGCCCGGGGCCTTTT; d_call: .; clone_size: .; j_call: TRBJ1-4; v_call: TRBV19
cdr3_aa: CASSWFELTAEQYF; cdr3_nt: TGTGCCAGTAGTTGGTTTGAACTAACGGCCGAGCAGTACTTC; d_call: .; clone_size: .; j_call: TRBJ2-7; v_call: TRBV19
cdr3_aa: CASRSFPGQGVEQYF; cdr3_nt: TGTGCCAGCAGATCCTTCCCGGGACAGGGCGTGGAGCAGTACTTC; d_call: TRBD1; clone_size: .; j_call: TRBJ2-7; v_call: TRBV6-5
cdr3_aa: CASSLDSGGGRTRHF; cdr3_nt: TGTGCCAGCAGCTTAGATTCGGGGGGTGGACGGACTCGGCATTTT; d_call: .; clone_size: .; j_call: TRBJ1-5; v_call: TRBV11-2
cdr3_aa: CAWSVRIGGSYTF; cdr3_nt: TGTGCCTGGAGTGTACGAATAGGGGGTAGCTACACCTTC; d_call: .; clone_size: .; j_call: TRBJ1-2; v_call: TRBV30
cdr3_aa: CASSFAGTGNYGYTF; cdr3_nt: TGTGCCAGCAGCTTCGCCGGGACAGGGAACTATGGCTACACCTTC; d_call: TRBD1; clone_size: .; j_call: TRBJ1-2; v_call: TRBV5-6
cdr3_aa: CAWSHRANEQYF; cdr3_nt: TGTGCCTGGAGTCACAGGGCCAACGAGCAGTACTTC; d_call: .; clone_size: .; j_call: TRBJ2-7; v_call: TRBV30
cdr3_aa: CAWRAPGRGQYF; cdr3_nt: TGTGCCTGGAGGGCGCCAGGGAGAGGGCAGTACTTC; d_call: .; clone_size: .; j_call: TRBJ2-7; v_call: TRBV30
cdr3_aa: CASSFQGTGELFF; cdr3_nt: TGCGCCAGCAGCTTTCAAGGCACCGGGGAGCTGTTTTTT; d_call: .; clone_size: .; j_call: TRBJ2-2; v_call: TRBV5-1